Below are 11 T cell receptor beta chains sequenced from a single sample in a study of CD8 T cells in Susac syndrome. Random-hexamer reverse transcription was applied to about 0.5 to 1 ug RNA. In TCRdb, the immunoSEQ multiplex PCR reads were re-called with MiXCR into one record per CDR3 protein. The data show about 200,000 distinct CDR3 sequences, with roughly 95% seen just once and 0.093% held by the top ten. Sequenced: CD4+ T cells from PBMCs. Receptors were obtained from a human donor with multiple sclerosis.

J is TRBJ2-1 and V is TRBV5-1, with 8 bases lining up with TRBD2. Unmatched junction bases numbered 6, after V lost 1 base and J lost 6 bases. CDR3 length equals 15 residues. From germline, CDR1 is SGHRS and CDR2 YFSETQ. The CDR3 bases are TGCGCCAGCAGCTTGTCGGGGGGGCGGACCAATGAGCAGTTCTTC. It translates to CASSLSGGRTNEQFF.

The J gene is TRBJ2-1, the V gene TRBV30, with 11 positions matching TRBD2. V gave up 2 bases and J gave up 9 bases; unmatched junction bases: 9. This CDR3 has 15 residues. CDR1 GTSNPN and CDR2 SVGIG come from the germline V gene (reference sequence). The DNA for the CDR3 is TGTGCCTGGAGTTATGCTAGCGGGAGGTCCGGTGAGCAGTTCTTC. Residues: CAWSYASGRSGEQFF. The full variable domain, its missing parts supplied by reference TRBV30 and TRBJ2-1, is SQTIHQWPATLVQPVGSPLSLECTVEGTSNPNLYWYRQAAGRGLQLLFYSVGIGQISSEVPQNLSASRPQDRQFILSSKKLLLSDSGFYLCAWSYASGRSGEQFFGPGTRLTVL.

This chain joins TRBV3-1 and TRBJ2-7, with D perhaps given as TRBD1 or TRBD2 (5 bases each). Looked up from germline, CDR1 is LGHDT and CDR2 is YNNKEL (reference sequence). Trimming stripped 4 bases from V and 2 bases from J, with 12 bases between. There are 14 residues in the CDR3. This chain's CDR3 is CASSLPGATYEQYF. The DNA for the CDR3 is TGTGCCAGCAGCCTCCCCGGGGCCACCTACGAGCAGTACTTC.

This clonotype appeared a single time. The CDR3 is CASSPQAPTYEQYF. In nucleotides, the CDR3 is TGTGCCAGCAGCCCACAAGCCCCTACCTACGAGCAGTACTTC. The chain carries TRBV9 and TRBJ2-7; D unresolved. This CDR3 is built from 14 residues. V shed 4 bases and J shed 2 bases, with 13 bases lying between them. Germline CDR1 reads SGDLS; CDR2 reads YYNGEE.

This chain joins TRBV12-3 or TRBV12-4 and TRBJ2-4, with D possibly being TRBD2 (6 bases). V was trimmed by 3 bases and J by 3 bases, leaving 6 bases between them. This CDR3 spans 13 amino acids. CDR3 in amino acids: CASSFGGKNIQYF. DNA of the CDR3: TGTGCCAGCAGTTTCGGGGGCAAAAACATTCAGTACTTC.

The chain is built from TRBV3-1 and TRBJ2-7; tentative D call: TRBD1 (6 bases). Trimming removed 4 bases at V and 9 bases at J, with 10 bases between. This CDR3 region has 11 residues. Germline CDR1 is LGHDT and CDR2 is YNNKEL (reference sequence). This chain's CDR3 is CASSPGVGQYF. The CDR3 DNA follows: TGTGCCAGCAGCCCAGGGGTTGGGCAGTACTTC.

The chain uses TRBV4-1 and TRBJ2-1; TRBD2 aligns across 7 bases. This CDR3 comprises 18 residues. From germline, CDR1 is MGHRA and CDR2 YSYEKL. The V segment lost 1 base and the J segment 10 bases; nucleotides outside the gene matches: 19. The CDR3 sequence is CASSQGGREGAGRREQFF. Written as DNA, the CDR3 is TGCGCCAGCAGCCAAGGGGGCCGCGAGGGAGCGGGGAGGCGGGAGCAGTTCTTC.

The rearrangement uses TRBV4-1 and TRBJ1-2; weak D call: TRBD1 (5 bases). The CDR3 sequence is 13 residues long. Trimming stripped 4 bases from V and 10 bases from J, with 16 bases between. CDR1 is MGHRA and CDR2 is YSYEKL in the germline V gene. CDR3 sequence (DNA): TGCGCCAGCAGCCCGGGGACCGAACGAGTCTACACCTTC. This encodes CASSPGTERVYTF.

This clonotype was counted once. The chain is built from TRBV12-3 or TRBV12-4 and TRBJ2-3; D is undetermined. The V end was cut by 3 bases, the J end by 2 bases, with 6 bases between. The CDR3 has 13 residues. The CDR3, as DNA: TGTGCCAGCAGTTTGCAAGCCACAGATACGCAGTATTTT. Protein: CASSLQATDTQYF.

The chain employs TRBV20-1 and TRBJ2-3; 7 bases line up with TRBD2. V shed 0 bases and J 3 bases; nucleotides not matched to a gene: 3. Germline lookup yields CDR1 DFQATT and CDR2 SNEGSKA (reference sequence). The CDR3 spans 14 residues. The chain's CDR3 is CSAREPRGTDTQYF. CDR3 DNA: TGCAGTGCTAGAGAGCCGCGGGGGACAGATACGCAGTATTTT.

The chain has TRBV18 and TRBJ1-2, with unresolved D. Trimming removed 0 bases at V and 7 bases at J, with 15 bases between. CDR3 length equals 15 residues. The germline gives CDR1 KGHSH, CDR2 LQKENI. The CDR3 DNA is TGTGCCAGCTCACCACCGGGAGAGGGTGGTAGTGGCTACACCTTC. Amino acid sequence: CASSPPGEGGSGYTF. The full variable domain, with the rest looked up from reference TRBV18 and TRBJ1-2, is NAGVMQNPRHLVRRRGQEARLRCSPMKGHSHVYWYRQLPEEGLKFMVYLQKENIIDESGMPKERFSAEFPKEGPSILRIQQVVRGDSAAYFCASSPPGEGGSGYTFGSGTRLTVV.